This T cell receptor (beta chain) was captured by sequencing in a study of cytomegalovirus exposure and HLA in healthy donors. Across the whole study: HLA-typed donors contributed some 87 million unique TCRs, which were held in an early data release.

Both 60 Vbeta primers and 13 Jbeta primers went into the PCR. This table comes from immunoSEQ multiplex PCR, and its TCRdb copy is limited to in-frame clones, with some not included. Of about 45,000 clones detected, around 69% appear once; the ten largest clones hold less than 3.5%. CDR1 and CDR2 from the germline V gene are SQVTM and ANQGSEA. The CDR3 totals 13 residues. Trimming took off 4 bases at V and 6 bases at J, with 16 bases between the two ends. The sequence was collected from a woman in her thirties in good health and CMV-seronegative. The rearrangement joins TRBV29-1 to TRBJ2-7; D may be TRBD2 (5 bases). Source material: PBMCs. CDR3 amino acids: CSVGAERELEQYF. CDR3 nucleotides: TGCAGCGTTGGGGCCGAGAGGGAACTCGAGCAGTACTTC.